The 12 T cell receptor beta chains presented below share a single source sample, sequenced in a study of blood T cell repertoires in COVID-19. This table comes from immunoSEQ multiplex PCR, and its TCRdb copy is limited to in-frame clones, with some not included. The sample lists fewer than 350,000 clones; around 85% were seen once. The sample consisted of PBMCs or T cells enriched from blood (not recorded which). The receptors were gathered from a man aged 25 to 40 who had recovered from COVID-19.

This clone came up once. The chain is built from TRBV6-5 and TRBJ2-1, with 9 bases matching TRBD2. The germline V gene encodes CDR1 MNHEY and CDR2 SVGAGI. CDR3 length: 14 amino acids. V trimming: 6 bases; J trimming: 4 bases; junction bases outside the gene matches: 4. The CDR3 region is CASRAGGPYNEQFF. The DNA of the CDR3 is TGTGCCAGCAGAGCGGGGGGCCCTTACAATGAGCAGTTCTTC.

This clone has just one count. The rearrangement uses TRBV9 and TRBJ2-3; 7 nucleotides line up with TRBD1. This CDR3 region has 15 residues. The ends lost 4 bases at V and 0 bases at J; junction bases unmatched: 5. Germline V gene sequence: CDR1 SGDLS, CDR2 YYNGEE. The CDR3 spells CASSSRGLSTDTQYF. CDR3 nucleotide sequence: TGTGCCAGCAGCTCCAGGGGGTTGAGCACAGATACGCAGTATTTT.

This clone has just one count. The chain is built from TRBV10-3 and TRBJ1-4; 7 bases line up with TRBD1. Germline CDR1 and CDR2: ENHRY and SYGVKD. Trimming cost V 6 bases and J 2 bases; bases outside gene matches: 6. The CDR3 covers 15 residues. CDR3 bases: TGTGCCATCAGCCCAGGGGGGAGGACTAATGAAAAACTGTTTTTT. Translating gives CAISPGGRTNEKLFF.

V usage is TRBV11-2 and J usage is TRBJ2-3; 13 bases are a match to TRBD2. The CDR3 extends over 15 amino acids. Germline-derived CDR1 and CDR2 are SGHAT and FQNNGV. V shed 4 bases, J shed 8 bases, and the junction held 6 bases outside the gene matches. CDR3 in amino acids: CASSSRTSGGVTQYF. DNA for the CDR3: TGTGCCAGCAGCTCCCGGACTAGCGGGGGAGTTACGCAGTATTTT.

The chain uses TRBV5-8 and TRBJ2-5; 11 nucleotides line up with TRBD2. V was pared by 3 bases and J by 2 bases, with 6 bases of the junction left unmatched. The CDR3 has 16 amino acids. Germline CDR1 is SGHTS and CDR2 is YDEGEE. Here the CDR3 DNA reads TGTGCCAGCAGCTCTGGTCTAGCGGGGGGACAAGAGACCCAGTACTTC. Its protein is CASSSGLAGGQETQYF.

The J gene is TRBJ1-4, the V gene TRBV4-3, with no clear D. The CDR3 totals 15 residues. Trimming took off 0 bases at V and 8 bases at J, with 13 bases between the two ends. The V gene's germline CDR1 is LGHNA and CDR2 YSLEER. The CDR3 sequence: CASSQDVGVREKLFF. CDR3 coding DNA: TGCGCCAGCAGCCAAGACGTGGGCGTCAGGGAAAAACTGTTTTTT.

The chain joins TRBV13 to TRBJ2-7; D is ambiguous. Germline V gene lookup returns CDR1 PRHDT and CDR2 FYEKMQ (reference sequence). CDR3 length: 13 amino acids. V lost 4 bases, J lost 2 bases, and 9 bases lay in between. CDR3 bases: TGTGCCAGCAGCTCCTCGCCAGCCTACGAGCAGTACTTC. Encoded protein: CASSSSPAYEQYF.

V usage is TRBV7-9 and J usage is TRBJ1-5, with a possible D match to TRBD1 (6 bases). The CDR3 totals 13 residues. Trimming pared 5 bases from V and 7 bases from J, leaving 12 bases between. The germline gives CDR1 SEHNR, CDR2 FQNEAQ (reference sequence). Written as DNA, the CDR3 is TGTGCCAGCAGCATCGTACAGGGACAGCCCCAGCATTTT. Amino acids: CASSIVQGQPQHF.

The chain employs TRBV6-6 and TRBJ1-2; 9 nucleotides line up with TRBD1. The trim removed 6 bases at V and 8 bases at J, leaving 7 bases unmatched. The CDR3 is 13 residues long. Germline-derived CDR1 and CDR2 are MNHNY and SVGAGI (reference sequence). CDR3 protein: CASSQTGGGGYTF. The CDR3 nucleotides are TGTGCCAGCAGCCAAACAGGGGGCGGGGGCTACACCTTC.

As DNA, the CDR3 is TGTGCCAGCAGCGTAAGGGGGGGTAAGACTGAAAAACTGTTTTTT. This gives the protein CASSVRGGKTEKLFF. V gene TRBV9 combines with J gene TRBJ1-4, with D tentatively TRBD1 (6 bases). V dropped 1 base and J dropped 7 bases, with 14 bases sitting between them. This CDR3 contains 15 residues. Per germline, CDR1 SGDLS and CDR2 YYNGEE.

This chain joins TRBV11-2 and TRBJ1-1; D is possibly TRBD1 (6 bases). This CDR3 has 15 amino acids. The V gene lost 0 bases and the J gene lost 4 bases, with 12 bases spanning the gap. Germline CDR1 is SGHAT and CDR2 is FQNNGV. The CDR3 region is CASSLDLGGGTEAFF. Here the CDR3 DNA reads TGTGCCAGCAGCTTAGATCTTGGGGGCGGCACTGAAGCTTTCTTT.

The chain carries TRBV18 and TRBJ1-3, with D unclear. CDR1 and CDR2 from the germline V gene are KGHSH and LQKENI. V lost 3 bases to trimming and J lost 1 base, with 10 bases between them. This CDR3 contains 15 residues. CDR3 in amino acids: CASSPLRESGNTIYF. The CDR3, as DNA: TGTGCCAGCTCACCTTTGAGGGAATCTGGAAACACCATATATTTT.